The 27 T cell receptor beta chains given below trace back to one sample, sequenced in a study of neurological immune-mediated disorders. TCRdb reanalysed the 5' RACE reads using MiXCR and keeps one entry per CDR3 protein. The sample holds tens of thousands of distinct CDR3 sequences, about 3.4% seen once. Material: PBMCs. Source of these receptors: a man aged 40-49 years with multiple sclerosis.

The rearrangement joins TRBV7-2 to TRBJ2-7; D uncertain. CDR3 length: 14 residues. The germline gives CDR1 SGHTA, CDR2 FQGNSA. The V and J ends lost 4 bases and 7 bases respectively, with 17 bases between them. The CDR3 reads CASSSQSGPKEQYF. CDR3 nucleotide sequence: TGTGCCAGCAGCTCGCAGTCCGGGCCCAAAGAGCAGTACTTC.

This clonotype was found many times. CDR3 sequence (DNA): TGTGCCAGCACCGCCGCGGGAGGGTCAGGTGAGCAGTTCTTC. This encodes CASTAAGGSGEQFF. The rearrangement uses TRBV9 and TRBJ2-1; 9 nucleotides agree with TRBD2. The germline V gene has CDR1 SGDLS and CDR2 YYNGEE. The V segment lost 6 bases and the J segment 9 bases; nucleotides outside the gene matches: 10. The CDR3 length is 14 residues.

This clonotype appeared many times. V gene TRBV9 combines with J gene TRBJ2-5, with TRBD2 as a possible D gene (5 bases). CDR3 size: 15 residues. CDR1 and CDR2 from the germline V gene are SGDLS and YYNGEE. V lost 0 bases and J 5 bases, leaving 14 bases between the germline ends. CDR3 sequence (DNA): TGTGCCAGCAGCGTAGGAGAGGGAAGTGGTGAGACCCAGTACTTC. Translated: CASSVGEGSGETQYF.

The table lists this clonotype with many counts. The chain employs TRBV27 and TRBJ1-5, with a weak D call TRBD1 (6 bases). CDR3 size: 16 residues. Trimming left V 11 bases short and J 2 bases short, with 22 bases between. Looked up from germline, CDR1 is MNHEY and CDR2 is SMNVEV (reference sequence). The CDR3 nucleotides are TGTGCCTCCCGCTCAGGAGGGCCAGGGGGCAATCAGCCCCAGCATTTT. It is translated as CASRSGGPGGNQPQHF.

This clonotype came up many times. This sequence joins TRBV7-8 and TRBJ2-2, with 10 positions matching TRBD2. Germline trimming cut 5 bases from V and 3 bases from J; bases unmatched to any gene: 6. Germline V gene sequence: CDR1 SGHVS, CDR2 FQNEAQ. This CDR3 has 16 amino acids. Here the CDR3 DNA reads TGTGCCAGCAGCCGGGCAGCGGGAGGGTACACCGGGGAGCTGTTTTTT. It specifies CASSRAAGGYTGELFF.

This clonotype was observed many times. V usage is TRBV7-9 and J usage is TRBJ1-1, with TRBD1 matching over 7 bases. From germline, CDR1 is SEHNR and CDR2 FQNEAQ (reference sequence). V lost 5 bases to trimming and J lost 5 bases; unmatched junction nucleotides: 11. The CDR3 has 15 amino acids. CDR3 DNA: TGTGCCAGCAGCCCCAGAGGGGGCGGGAGAACTGAAGCTTTCTTT. Its protein is CASSPRGGGRTEAFF. The entire variable domain, with the rest obtained from reference TRBV7-9 and TRBJ1-1, is as follows: DTGVSQNPRHKITKRGQNVTFRCDPISEHNRLYWYRQTLGQGPEFLTYFQNEAQLEKSRLLSDRFSAERPKGSFSTLEIQRTEQGDSAMYLCASSPRGGGRTEAFFGQGTRLTVV.

This clonotype has at least ten counts. The chain uses TRBV12-3 or TRBV12-4 and TRBJ2-1, with no clear D. The CDR3 loop spans 13 amino acids. V lost 1 base, J lost 2 bases, and 3 bases lay in between. CDR3 DNA: TGTGCCAGCAGTTTAGATCCCTACAATGAGCAGTTCTTC. Protein product: CASSLDPYNEQFF.

This clonotype was seen at least ten times. V gene TRBV6-5 combines with J gene TRBJ2-1; D is possibly TRBD1 (5 bases). CDR3 length equals 13 residues. V lost 6 bases to trimming and J lost 10 bases, with 16 bases between them. The germline gives CDR1 MNHEY, CDR2 SVGAGI. CDR3 sequence (DNA): TGTGCCAGCAGCCGTAGACGGCCAGGGGAGCAGTTCTTC. It encodes CASSRRRPGEQFF.

This clonotype was seen many times. The chain carries TRBV6-5 and TRBJ2-1; 8 bases align to TRBD1. Germline-derived CDR1 and CDR2 are MNHEY and SVGAGI. There are 14 residues in the CDR3. The V gene end was trimmed by 2 bases and the J gene end by 4 bases; junction bases not matched to a gene: 1. CDR3 DNA: TGTGCCAGCAGTTACAGGACAGGGTACAATGAGCAGTTCTTC. Its protein product is CASSYRTGYNEQFF.

This clonotype was detected many times. This chain joins TRBV13 and TRBJ1-1; 7 bases agree with TRBD1. Trimming removed 6 bases from V and 1 base from J; junction bases left unmatched: 11. Germline CDR1 PRHDT, CDR2 FYEKMQ (reference sequence). The CDR3 covers 16 residues. The CDR3 region has the DNA TGTGCCAGCAGGACCCGAGGGGGCGAGGAGAACACTGAAGCTTTCTTT. Amino acids: CASRTRGGEENTEAFF.

This clonotype was detected many times. The genes are TRBV5-1 and TRBJ2-7; TRBD1 is a possible D gene (6 bases). Trimming removed 0 bases from V and 0 bases from J, with 13 bases in between. CDR1 and CDR2 from the germline V gene are SGHRS and YFSETQ. This CDR3 has 16 amino acids. The CDR3 nucleotides are TGCGCCAGCAGCTTGGTTGTGGACAGCAGCTCCTACGAGCAGTACTTC. Its translation: CASSLVVDSSSYEQYF.

Ten or more counts support this clonotype. V is TRBV11-3 and J is TRBJ2-2; D unclear. This CDR3 spans 15 amino acids. Per the germline V gene, CDR1 is SGHNT and CDR2 is YENEEA. Trimming took off 2 bases at V and 2 bases at J, with 9 bases between the two ends. CDR3 DNA sequence: TGTGCCAGCAGCTTACGGGCATCAAACACCGGGGAGCTGTTTTTT. This gives the protein CASSLRASNTGELFF.

This clonotype was detected ten times or more. The chain joins TRBV24-1 to TRBJ1-3, with D unresolved. Germline V gene sequence: CDR1 KGHDR, CDR2 SFDVKD. V shed 3 bases and J shed 0 bases, with 17 bases lying between them. This CDR3 is built from 18 residues. The CDR3 sequence is CATSDTKVYGSSGNTIYF. CDR3 nucleotides: TGTGCCACCAGTGATACTAAGGTTTACGGAAGCTCTGGAAACACCATATATTTT.

The V call is TRBV18, the J call TRBJ1-5; 8 bases match TRBD1. Germline V gene data show CDR1 as KGHSH and CDR2 as LQKENI. The V gene end was trimmed by 5 bases and the J gene end by 7 bases; junction bases not matched to a gene: 7. The CDR3 runs to 14 residues. In DNA, the CDR3 is TGTGCCAGCTCAATGACAGGGGAAGGGCAGCCCCAGCATTTT. It encodes CASSMTGEGQPQHF. Supplemented by reference TRBV18 and TRBJ1-5, the full variable domain reads NAGVMQNPRHLVRRRGQEARLRCSPMKGHSHVYWYRQLPEEGLKFMVYLQKENIIDESGMPKERFSAEFPKEGPSILRIQQVVRGDSAAYFCASSMTGEGQPQHFGDGTRLSIL.

Ten or more counts support this clonotype. The rearrangement uses TRBV15 and TRBJ2-5; 10 positions match TRBD1. The CDR3 extends over 16 amino acids. Trimming took 1 base from V and 5 from J; bases not matched to a gene: 7. Germline CDR1 is LNHNV and CDR2 is YYDKDF (reference sequence). CDR3 sequence: CATSRVRQGARETQYF. In DNA form, the CDR3 reads TGTGCCACCAGCAGAGTGAGACAGGGGGCACGGGAGACCCAGTACTTC.

This clonotype was observed a single time. The rearrangement uses TRBV12-3 or TRBV12-4 and TRBJ1-3; TRBD1 might be the D (6 bases). There are 15 residues in the CDR3. Trimming stripped 7 bases from V and 0 bases from J, with 13 bases between. CDR3 DNA: TGTGCCAGCATTTCTAGGGGGTTCTCTGGAAACACCATATATTTT. Protein: CASISRGFSGNTIYF.

This clonotype was counted many times. The rearrangement uses TRBV4-1 and TRBJ1-5; 7 nucleotides agree with TRBD1. The CDR3 is made up of 19 amino acids. Trimming removed 0 bases from V and 2 bases from J; junction bases left unmatched: 13. Germline V gives CDR1 MGHRA, CDR2 YSYEKL. The DNA for the CDR3 is TGCGCCAGCAGCCAAGAACCCAGGGGGTACGAGGGTGGCAATCAGCCCCAGCATTTT. This encodes CASSQEPRGYEGGNQPQHF.

In its sample, this clonotype was seen many times. The rearrangement joins TRBV5-5 to TRBJ1-1; tentatively, D is TRBD1 (5 bases). Germline CDR1 is SGHKS and CDR2 is YYEKEE (reference sequence). V was shortened by 3 bases and J by 4 bases, with 16 bases between the two germline ends. The CDR3 runs to 15 residues. CDR3 nucleotides: TGTGCCAGCAGCTCCATGGAGGGCGGGGGCACTGAAGCTTTCTTT. Translated: CASSSMEGGGTEAFF.

This clonotype was counted at least ten times. The chain has TRBV5-6 and TRBJ1-1; 10 bases are a match to TRBD1. With 2 bases clipped from V and 6 bases from J, the junction kept 4 bases outside the gene matches. Germline assignment: CDR1 SGHDT and CDR2 YYEEEE. This CDR3 is 14 amino acids long. The DNA for the CDR3 is TGTGCCAGCAGCTTCGACAGGGGGCTGTCTGAAGCTTTCTTT. Amino acids: CASSFDRGLSEAFF.

Ten or more counts support this clonotype. The gene calls are TRBV5-1 and TRBJ1-1; a weak D match, TRBD1 (5 bases). The CDR3 runs to 14 residues. Trimming removed 4 bases at V and 8 bases at J, with 18 bases between. CDR1 and CDR2 from the germline V gene are SGHRS and YFSETQ. DNA of the CDR3: TGCGCCAGCAGCGAAGGTGGACAACGTCGGGAAGCTTTCTTT. Its translation is CASSEGGQRREAFF.

This clonotype was seen repeatedly, ten times or more. CDR3 amino acids: CSASGPDRAGYEQYF. The CDR3, as DNA: TGCAGTGCTAGTGGACCGGACAGGGCAGGCTACGAGCAGTACTTC. This sequence joins TRBV20-1 and TRBJ2-7, with 8 bases that match TRBD1. The CDR3 runs to 15 residues. The germline V gene encodes CDR1 DFQATT and CDR2 SNEGSKA (reference sequence). V shed 3 bases and J 3 bases; nucleotides not matched to a gene: 10.

This clonotype was seen ten or more times. This sequence joins TRBV7-3 and TRBJ2-5, with D perhaps assigned TRBD1 or TRBD2 (5 bases each). The germline V gene encodes CDR1 SGHTA and CDR2 FQGTGA. The CDR3 is 14 residues long. V gave up 5 bases and J gave up 2 bases, with 12 bases separating them. CDR3 in amino acids: CASSPTGLQETQYF. The DNA for the CDR3 is TGTGCCAGCAGCCCGACGGGGCTTCAAGAGACCCAGTACTTC.

The V gene is TRBV7-9, the J gene TRBJ1-1; D gene uncertain. Germline CDR1 SEHNR, CDR2 FQNEAQ (reference sequence). V lost 1 base and J 8 bases, leaving 5 bases between the germline ends. The CDR3 consists of 11 residues. For the CDR3, the DNA is TGTGCCAGCAGCTTAGAGGCGGAAGCTTTCTTT. As protein: CASSLEAEAFF. The variable domain in full, completed from reference TRBV7-9 and TRBJ1-1, reads DTGVSQNPRHKITKRGQNVTFRCDPISEHNRLYWYRQTLGQGPEFLTYFQNEAQLEKSRLLSDRFSAERPKGSFSTLEIQRTEQGDSAMYLCASSLEAEAFFGQGTRLTVV.

This clonotype was recorded many times. The chain combines TRBV6-6 with TRBJ1-4; the D is unclear. Per germline, CDR1 MNHNY and CDR2 SVGAGI (reference sequence). The V end lost 6 bases, the J end lost 7 bases, and 9 bases lay between the germline ends. The CDR3 loop spans 12 amino acids. The CDR3: CASSQASEKLFF. In DNA, the CDR3 is TGTGCCAGCAGCCAAGCAAGTGAAAAACTGTTTTTT.

This clonotype was detected many times. This rearrangement joins TRBV5-5 to TRBJ1-1; no clear D gene. The CDR3 length is 13 residues. CDR1 is SGHKS and CDR2 is YYEKEE in the germline V gene (reference sequence). Trimming left V 0 bases short and J 3 bases short, with 6 bases between. The CDR3 nucleotides read TGTGCCAGCAGCTTGGGGACTCACACTGAAGCTTTCTTT. It yields the protein CASSLGTHTEAFF.

This clonotype was seen ten or more times. The CDR3 DNA is TGTGCCAGCAGTTCGACACGGAGGGTCAATGAGCAGTTCTTC. Amino acids: CASSSTRRVNEQFF. The chain links TRBV25-1 to TRBJ2-1, with D possibly matching TRBD2 (6 bases). V was cut by 5 bases and J by 6 bases, with 14 bases left in between. Germline V CDR1 and CDR2: MGHDK, SYGVNS. This CDR3 comprises 14 residues.

The table lists this clonotype with many counts. This chain uses TRBV10-2 with TRBJ1-1; 7 bases agree with TRBD1. CDR3 size: 13 residues. Germline lookup yields CDR1 WSHSY and CDR2 SAAADI. V dropped 7 bases and J dropped 2; count of bases not matched to a gene: 4. CDR3: CASTGTDNTEAFF. CDR3 DNA sequence: TGCGCCAGCACCGGGACAGATAACACTGAAGCTTTCTTT.